Listed here is a single T cell receptor (beta chain). Its antigen is not known. These data are taken from a study of PD-1 blockade in mismatch repair-deficient tumors. Study context: All were previously treated, progressing patients with eleven to twelve mismatch repair-deficient cancer types.

A few pembrolizumab responders had their TCRs sequenced. Study-level points and caveats: Rapid post-treatment expansion, then contraction, generally preceding radiologic response, marked tumor-resident clones.

Here immunoSEQ multiplex PCR was the method, and the copy in TCRdb shows in-frame clones only, minus some. The table includes tens of thousands of clones, around 85% detected once. The source of this sequence is an adult with mismatch repair-deficient cancer. Sequenced material: peripheral blood, taken 12 weeks after starting pembrolizumab.

CDR3 DNA sequence: TGTGCCAGCGGGAGGGATCAGCCCCAGCATTTT. It yields the protein CASGRDQPQHF. The chain employs TRBV7-9 and TRBJ1-5; D not certain. The CDR3 is made up of 11 amino acids. V lost 8 bases and J lost 5, with 7 bases in between. Germline assignment: CDR1 SEHNR and CDR2 FQNEAQ (reference sequence).